A few counts support the clone carrying this T cell receptor beta chain. Other nucleotide sequences in the sample specify the same CDR3. Trimming removed 0 bases from V and 3 bases from J; junction bases left unmatched: 8. The CDR3 covers 17 residues. Germline CDR1 reads SGHRS; CDR2 reads YFSETQ. In the study's own analysis: Reference gene primer amplification gave nucleated cell count estimates. Assay used: immunoSEQ multiplex PCR; TCRdb lists only in-frame clones, some missing. That table supplies the V and J calls and clone size; D and trimming were determined from the DNA. The repertoire holds 100,000 to 150,000 clones, about 84% seen once, with roughly an eighth in the top ten. These data come from a study of blood T cell repertoires in COVID-19. For the study at large: Material from acute and convalescent COVID-19 was sourced from the United States, Italy and Spain. In each case, the material was cDNA or gDNA derived from T cells, B-cell-depleted T cells, or PBMCs.

The sample was peripheral blood. The TCR comes from a woman aged 60 to 75 with acute or convalescent COVID-19. V gene TRBV5-1 combines with J gene TRBJ2-5; 10 nucleotides agree with TRBD2. CDR3 loop: CASSLAGSGGAEETQYF. The CDR3 nucleotides read TGCGCCAGCAGCTTGGCTGGCAGCGGGGGGGCAGAAGAGACCCAGTACTTC.